This is a list of T cell receptor beta chains from one sample in a study of cytotoxic CD8 clonotypes in ibrutinib-treated CLL. The repertoire was sequenced with immunoSEQ multiplex PCR; TCRdb's copy has only in-frame clones and lacks some. The sample includes 200,000 or so clones, more than 70% of them seen just once. The material was PBMCs, obtained after 12 months of ibrutinib treatment. These receptors were obtained from a human donor with chronic lymphocytic leukemia. Each CDR3 is given with its conserved first and last residue. Each record gives: CDR3 length, V gene, J gene, clone size, D gene, CDR3 DNA, CDR3 protein. A D gene is named only where the DNA matches it firmly. Some rows have no size entry. The others give once, few or many, or a class for an expanded clone.

length: 18; V: TRBV5-1; J: TRBJ1-1; size: -; D: -; DNA: TGCGCCAGCAGCTCACTACTCAGGGGACGGCTCGAGAACACTGAAGCTTTCTTT; CDR3: CASSSLLRGRLENTEAFF
length: 12; V: TRBV25-1; J: TRBJ2-7; size: -; D: -; DNA: TGTGCCAGCAGTGAATTGGGCTACGAGCAGTACTTC; CDR3: CASSELGYEQYF
length: 14; V: TRBV29-1; J: TRBJ2-3; size: -; D: -; DNA: TGCAGCGTTAGCCGGGCCTTAAACACAGATACGCAGTATTTT; CDR3: CSVSRALNTDTQYF
length: 12; V: TRBV29-1; J: TRBJ2-7; size: -; D: -; DNA: TGCAGCGCTGGGGTCGCCTTCGGGGAGCAGTACTTC; CDR3: CSAGVAFGEQYF
length: 14; V: TRBV30; J: TRBJ2-7; size: -; D: TRBD2; DNA: TGTGCCTGGTCAAGCGGGGGGAGCTCCTACGAGCAGTACTTC; CDR3: CAWSSGGSSYEQYF
length: 14; V: TRBV29-1; J: TRBJ2-7; size: -; D: TRBD1; DNA: TGCAGCGTTGGAAGAACAGGGGAAAAGGACGAGCAGTACTTC; CDR3: CSVGRTGEKDEQYF
length: 13; V: TRBV28; J: TRBJ1-2; size: once; D: -; DNA: TGTGCCAGCAGTTCCCCCCAGGTAATTGGCTACACCTTC; CDR3: CASSSPQVIGYTF
length: 16; V: TRBV11-2; J: TRBJ1-1; size: -; D: -; DNA: TGTGCCAGCAGCGTCCCTTGGATCGGTAGGGACACTGAAGCTTTCTTT; CDR3: CASSVPWIGRDTEAFF
length: 13; V: TRBV2; J: TRBJ2-7; size: -; D: -; DNA: TGTGCCAGTCTTCCGGACATTCAATACGAGCAGTACTTC; CDR3: CASLPDIQYEQYF
length: 14; V: TRBV5-6; J: TRBJ1-3; size: -; D: -; DNA: TGTGCCAGCAGCCCGACGGTATCTGGAAACACCATATATTTT; CDR3: CASSPTVSGNTIYF
length: 17; V: TRBV14; J: TRBJ2-6; size: -; D: -; DNA: TGTGCCAGCAGCCAAGACTGGGGGACCTCTGGGGCCAACGTCCTGACTTTC; CDR3: CASSQDWGTSGANVLTF
length: 16; V: TRBV4-1; J: TRBJ1-2; size: -; D: -; DNA: TGCGCCAGCAGCCAAGATCCCAGGCCCTCGGTCTATGGCTACACCTTC; CDR3: CASSQDPRPSVYGYTF
length: 16; V: TRBV27; J: TRBJ1-2; size: -; D: TRBD1; DNA: TGTGCCAGCAGTTTATCGGCCCCACAGGGGGCGGAAGGCTACACCTTC; CDR3: CASSLSAPQGAEGYTF
length: 15; V: TRBV19; J: TRBJ1-3; size: -; D: -; DNA: TGTGCCAGTAGGATAGAGGACCGCCCCAGAAACACCATATATTTT; CDR3: CASRIEDRPRNTIYF
length: 16; V: TRBV4-1; J: TRBJ2-2; size: -; D: TRBD2; DNA: TGCGCCAGCAGCCAAGATAAGCTACTAGCGGGAGGGGAGCTGTTTTTT; CDR3: CASSQDKLLAGGELFF
length: 14; V: TRBV21-1; J: TRBJ1-3; size: -; D: -; DNA: TGTGCCCAGCCGGTGGGGGAGACCTCTCCGGGCATATATTTT; CDR3: CAQPVGETSPGIYF
length: 15; V: TRBV18; J: TRBJ1-5; size: -; D: TRBD1; DNA: TGTGCCAGCTCACTAGACAGGGGGCTTGGTCAGCCCCAGCATTTT; CDR3: CASSLDRGLGQPQHF
length: 16; V: TRBV6-1; J: TRBJ2-5; size: -; D: TRBD2; DNA: TGTGCCAGCAGTGCCCGGACTAGCGGGGGCGGGGAGACCCAGTACTTC; CDR3: CASSARTSGGGETQYF
length: 16; V: TRBV4-2; J: TRBJ1-4; size: -; D: -; DNA: TGTGCCAGCAGCCAAGAAGGGGCGGGAATTAATGAAAAACTGTTTTTT; CDR3: CASSQEGAGINEKLFF
length: 14; V: TRBV18; J: TRBJ1-1; size: -; D: -; DNA: TGTGCCAGCTCACCAAGACAGTTGAACACTGAAGCTTTCTTT; CDR3: CASSPRQLNTEAFF
length: 14; V: TRBV27; J: TRBJ2-6; size: few; D: -; DNA: TGTGCCAGCAGTTTCTACTCTGGGGCCAACGTCCTGACTTTC; CDR3: CASSFYSGANVLTF
length: 9; V: TRBV5-1; J: TRBJ1-1; size: -; D: -; DNA: TGCGCCAGTTTTGCGGAAGCTTTCTTT; CDR3: CASFAEAFF
length: 15; V: TRBV11-3; J: TRBJ1-1; size: -; D: -; DNA: TGTGCCAGCAGCTTAGGGCGGGGGACGAACACTGAAGCTTTCTTT; CDR3: CASSLGRGTNTEAFF
length: 14; V: TRBV18; J: TRBJ1-1; size: -; D: -; DNA: TGTGCCAGCTCACCGCCGATTCATAACACTGAAGCTTTCTTT; CDR3: CASSPPIHNTEAFF
length: 12; V: TRBV5-6; J: TRBJ1-2; size: once; D: -; DNA: TGTGCCAGCAGCTTCGGGACCTATGGCTACACCTTC; CDR3: CASSFGTYGYTF
length: 16; V: TRBV19; J: TRBJ1-5; size: few; D: -; DNA: TGTGCCAGTAGTATTGAGGGACCTGTACCAAATCAGCCCCAGCATTTT; CDR3: CASSIEGPVPNQPQHF
length: 14; V: TRBV11-2; J: TRBJ1-2; size: few; D: -; DNA: TGTGCCAGCAGCTTAGATCGTGGACAGTATGGCTACACCTTC; CDR3: CASSLDRGQYGYTF
length: 14; V: TRBV5-8; J: TRBJ1-4; size: -; D: -; DNA: TGTGCCAGCAGCGGAGGACAGTGGGGAGAAAAACTGTTTTTT; CDR3: CASSGGQWGEKLFF
length: 15; V: TRBV25-1; J: TRBJ2-1; size: few; D: -; DNA: TGTGCCAGCAGTGAAGCCGCCGCGGTTTACAATGAGCAGTTCTTC; CDR3: CASSEAAAVYNEQFF
length: 11; V: TRBV28; J: TRBJ2-1; size: -; D: -; DNA: TGTGCCAGCAGTTTTATGAATGAGCAGTTCTTC; CDR3: CASSFMNEQFF
length: 14; V: TRBV6-5; J: TRBJ2-7; size: -; D: -; DNA: TGTGCCAGCAGGCCCGGGACACTGACCTACGAGCAGTACTTC; CDR3: CASRPGTLTYEQYF
length: 16; V: TRBV28; J: TRBJ2-7; size: many; D: -; DNA: TGTGCCAGCAGTTCCCTGGACGTACGGATTAGCTACGAGCAGTACTTC; CDR3: CASSSLDVRISYEQYF
length: 17; V: TRBV28; J: TRBJ2-1; size: -; D: -; DNA: TGTGCCAGCATTGGGGCCGAGGGGACGGCGGACTACAATGAGCAGTTCTTC; CDR3: CASIGAEGTADYNEQFF
length: 13; V: TRBV6-5; J: TRBJ1-2; size: -; D: -; DNA: TGTGCCAGCAGTTACCCTGGAAGAAATGGCTACACCTTC; CDR3: CASSYPGRNGYTF
length: 15; V: TRBV25-1; J: TRBJ2-7; size: medium-sized; D: -; DNA: TGTGCCAGCAGTGAAGACAGGTTGATCCACTACGAGCAGTACTTC; CDR3: CASSEDRLIHYEQYF
length: 14; V: TRBV6-5; J: TRBJ2-3; size: -; D: -; DNA: TGTGCCAGCAGCCCAATCTCAGGGACGGGTACGCAGTATTTT; CDR3: CASSPISGTGTQYF
length: 14; V: TRBV5-1; J: TRBJ1-1; size: -; D: TRBD1; DNA: TGCGCCAGCAGCGGACAGGGAGGAGGCACTGAAGCTTTCTTT; CDR3: CASSGQGGGTEAFF
length: 12; V: TRBV5-1; J: TRBJ1-1; size: -; D: TRBD1; DNA: TGCGCCAGCAGCTTGGTCCAGGGGGAGGCTTTCTTT; CDR3: CASSLVQGEAFF
length: 15; V: TRBV7-9; J: TRBJ2-7; size: -; D: -; DNA: TGTGCCAGCAGCTTAGTGTCGGGAACCATTTACGAGCAGTACTTC; CDR3: CASSLVSGTIYEQYF
length: 14; V: TRBV30; J: TRBJ2-5; size: -; D: TRBD1; DNA: TGTGCCTGGAGTTCGACAGGGGCAAGGGAGACCCAGTACTTC; CDR3: CAWSSTGARETQYF
length: 14; V: TRBV15; J: TRBJ2-7; size: once; D: -; DNA: TGTGCCACCAGCAGAAACAGGGGAGGGACCGAGCAGTACTTC; CDR3: CATSRNRGGTEQYF
length: 11; V: TRBV5-1; J: TRBJ1-1; size: -; D: -; DNA: TGCGCCAGCCGGGGGGAAGTAGAAGCTTTCTTT; CDR3: CASRGEVEAFF
length: 13; V: TRBV12-2; J: TRBJ1-1; size: -; D: -; DNA: TGTGCAAGTCGCTTTCGGCGGAACACTGAAGCTTTCTTT; CDR3: CASRFRRNTEAFF
length: 15; V: TRBV6-5; J: TRBJ2-1; size: once; D: -; DNA: TGTGCCAGCAGTTACTCTTGGCAGACTTACAATGAGCAGTTCTTC; CDR3: CASSYSWQTYNEQFF
length: 12; V: TRBV6-5; J: TRBJ1-2; size: -; D: -; DNA: TGTGCCAGCAGCCCCGGAAGCCTTGGCTACACCTTC; CDR3: CASSPGSLGYTF
length: 15; V: TRBV6-5; J: TRBJ1-2; size: few; D: -; DNA: TGTGCCAGCAGTTATTCCCCGGGAGGGGTCTATGGCTACACCTTC; CDR3: CASSYSPGGVYGYTF
length: 13; V: TRBV6-1; J: TRBJ2-1; size: -; D: -; DNA: TGTGCCAGCGCGGACAGCTCCTACAATGAGCAGTTCTTC; CDR3: CASADSSYNEQFF